The rows below give T cell receptor beta chains drawn from one sample of a study of CD8 T cells in Susac syndrome. TCRdb analysed the immunoSEQ multiplex PCR reads with MiXCR anew, one entry per CDR3 protein. The sample shows fewer than 200,000 distinct CDR3 sequences, 75% to 95% of them seen only once. Sequences were obtained from CD4+ T cells from PBMCs. The receptors come from a human donor with Susac syndrome. The CDR3 runs from the conserved cysteine through the conserved F or W. D genes are given only for firm matches. Only part of the rows carry a size: once, few, many, or a class if the clone is expanded.

TRBJ1-2 TRBV7-2 12 few . CASSLLNYGYTF TGTGCCAGCAGCCTTCTGAACTATGGCTACACCTTC
TRBJ1-1 TRBV18 14 once . CASSPPLGSTEAFF TGTGCCAGCTCACCACCCCTAGGGAGCACTGAAGCTTTCTTT
TRBJ1-6 TRBV11-2 12 . . CASSLRDTPLHF TGTGCCAGCAGCTTAAGAGACACACCCCTCCACTTT
TRBJ2-7 TRBV20-1 12 . . CSAPGRTYEQYF TGCAGTGCTCCGGGACGGACCTACGAGCAGTACTTC
TRBJ2-1 TRBV12-3/TRBV12-4 13 once . CASSFWTYNEQFF TGTGCCAGCAGTTTTTGGACCTACAATGAGCAGTTCTTC
TRBJ1-2 TRBV10-3 15 . . CATVTETGVNYGYTF TGTGCCACCGTGACTGAGACAGGAGTGAACTATGGCTACACCTTC
TRBJ2-7 TRBV12-3/TRBV12-4 17 . TRBD2 CATTGLAASDRPYEQYF TGTGCCACTACGGGACTAGCGGCCTCCGACAGACCCTACGAGCAGTACTTC
TRBJ2-1 TRBV7-3 15 once TRBD2 CASSLTAGDYNEQFF TGTGCCAGCAGCTTAACAGCGGGAGATTACAATGAGCAGTTCTTC
TRBJ2-1 TRBV15 14 . TRBD1 CATTRTGGYNEQFF TGTGCCACCACCCGGACAGGGGGCTACAATGAGCAGTTCTTC
TRBJ2-1 TRBV7-9 15 . TRBD2 CASSRGLAGVDEQFF TGTGCCAGCAGTCGGGGGCTAGCGGGAGTTGATGAGCAGTTCTTC
TRBJ2-7 TRBV24-1 17 . . CATSDWKRGTNSYEQYF TGTGCCACCAGTGATTGGAAAAGGGGGACTAACTCCTACGAGCAGTACTTC
TRBJ1-5 TRBV12-3/TRBV12-4 13 . . CASSFRQWQPQHF TGTGCCAGCAGTTTCAGACAGTGGCAGCCCCAGCATTTT
TRBJ2-1 TRBV11-2 14 . . CASSSRQTFNEQFF TGTGCCAGCAGCTCCCGACAGACTTTCAATGAGCAGTTCTTC
TRBJ2-3 TRBV3-1 14 . . CASSQRTKGDTQYF TGTGCCAGCAGCCAGCGGACCAAGGGGGATACGCAGTATTTT
TRBJ2-1 TRBV4-1 14 . TRBD2 CASSRTSGTNEQFF TGCGCCAGCAGCCGGACTAGCGGGACCAATGAGCAGTTCTTC
TRBJ2-7 TRBV20-1 13 . . CSARGRGQGEQYF TGCAGTGCTAGAGGAAGAGGGCAGGGTGAGCAGTACTTC
TRBJ1-2 TRBV7-9 13 . . CASSLLQDYGYTF TGTGCCAGCAGCTTATTACAGGACTATGGCTACACCTTC
TRBJ2-7 TRBV14 17 . . CASSQDRWALRAYEQYF TGTGCCAGCAGCCAAGACCGGTGGGCTTTGAGAGCCTACGAGCAGTACTTC
TRBJ2-7 TRBV7-9 11 few . CASSPSYEQYF TGTGCCAGCAGTCCCTCCTACGAGCAGTACTTC
TRBJ1-2 TRBV19 16 . TRBD1 CASSIKTGRFTYGYTF TGTGCCAGTAGTATAAAGACAGGGCGATTTACCTATGGCTACACCTTC
TRBJ2-7 TRBV24-1 11 . . CATSDLYEQYF TGTGCCACCAGTGATTTGTACGAGCAGTACTTC
TRBJ1-5 TRBV5-6 15 . . CASSLLSREHQPQHF TGTGCCAGCAGCTTGTTATCCAGGGAACATCAGCCCCAGCATTTT
TRBJ1-4 TRBV7-2 12 . . CASSSGWEKLFF TGTGCCAGCAGCTCGGGCTGGGAAAAACTGTTTTTT
TRBJ1-2 TRBV19 14 . . CASSLTGVNYGYTF TGTGCCAGTAGTTTAACCGGGGTTAACTATGGCTACACCTTC
TRBJ2-1 TRBV3-1 15 . TRBD1 CASGAPGQGNNEQFF TGTGCCAGCGGGGCCCCGGGACAGGGGAACAATGAGCAGTTCTTC
TRBJ2-3 TRBV20-1 15 . . CSATPTGRFTDTQYF TGCAGTGCTACACCCACTGGGAGATTCACAGATACGCAGTATTTT
TRBJ2-7 TRBV6-5 17 . TRBD2 CASSYSKASGSSYEQYF TGTGCCAGCAGTTACTCGAAGGCTAGCGGGAGCTCCTACGAGCAGTACTTC
TRBJ2-7 TRBV20-1 13 . . CSARDGGTVEQYF TGCAGTGCTAGAGATGGGGGGACTGTCGAGCAGTACTTC
TRBJ2-3 TRBV5-4 14 once TRBD1 CASSPRTGPDTQYF TGTGCCAGCAGCCCGAGGACAGGCCCCGATACGCAGTATTTT
TRBJ2-5 TRBV7-7 13 . . CASSFGFGETQYF TGTGCTAGCAGCTTCGGATTCGGGGAGACCCAGTACTTC
TRBJ1-1 TRBV10-3 14 . TRBD1 CAISVGQMNTEAFF TGTGCCATCAGTGTGGGACAGATGAACACTGAAGCTTTCTTT
TRBJ2-5 TRBV3-1 11 . . CASSPGRTQYF TGTGCCAGCAGCCCCGGACGGACCCAGTACTTC
TRBJ2-7 TRBV3-1 15 . . CASSQGPGISYEQYF TGTGCCAGCAGCCAAGGGCCAGGGATCTCCTACGAGCAGTACTTC
TRBJ1-1 TRBV7-9 14 . . CASSPSGANTEAFF TGTGCCAGCAGCCCCAGTGGGGCGAACACTGAAGCTTTCTTT
TRBJ2-2 TRBV2 14 . . CASKTRETSGELFF TGTGCCAGCAAAACCCGAGAGACGTCCGGGGAGCTGTTTTTT
TRBJ2-2 TRBV11-2 14 . . CASSPGLFTGELFF TGTGCCAGCAGCCCCGGACTCTTCACCGGGGAGCTGTTTTTT
TRBJ2-3 TRBV28 14 . . CASSSGASTDTQYF TGTGCCAGCAGTTCGGGGGCTAGCACAGATACGCAGTATTTT
TRBJ2-5 TRBV20-1 15 . . CSARGTRRSQETQYF TGCAGTGCTAGAGGCACGCGGCGCAGTCAAGAGACCCAGTACTTC
TRBJ2-3 TRBV7-9 16 . . CASSLVTPTLTDTQYF TGTGCCAGCAGCTTAGTGACCCCAACCCTCACAGATACGCAGTATTTT
TRBJ1-4 TRBV5-1 13 . . CASSLGQAEKLFF TGCGCCAGCAGCTTGGGACAGGCTGAAAAACTGTTTTTT
TRBJ2-6 TRBV18 18 . . CASSGDLGHSSGANVLTF TGTGCCAGCTCAGGGGATCTGGGGCACTCCTCTGGGGCCAACGTCCTGACTTTC
TRBJ2-2 TRBV12-3/TRBV12-4 13 once . CASSWFDTGELFF TGTGCCAGCAGTTGGTTCGACACCGGGGAGCTGTTTTTT
TRBJ1-6 TRBV5-1 17 . TRBD1 CASSAAGTGGANSPLHF TGCGCCAGCAGCGCCGCCGGGACAGGGGGAGCGAATTCACCCCTCCACTTT
TRBJ2-2 TRBV6-6 16 . TRBD2 CASMSWLAGNTGELFF TGTGCCAGCATGTCTTGGCTAGCGGGGAACACCGGGGAGCTGTTTTTT
TRBJ1-4 TRBV27 15 . . CASSARQSTNEKLFF TGTGCCAGCAGCGCACGACAGTCAACTAATGAAAAACTGTTTTTT
TRBJ2-7 TRBV12-3/TRBV12-4 10 . . CASGDYEQYF TGTGCCAGCGGGGACTACGAGCAGTACTTC
TRBJ1-5 TRBV9 15 . . CASSVDPADTQPQHF TGTGCCAGCAGCGTAGACCCAGCCGACACTCAGCCCCAGCATTTT